A selection of T cell receptor beta chains follows, all from one sample in a study of cytomegalovirus exposure and HLA in healthy donors. Using immunoSEQ multiplex PCR, the repertoire was profiled, and TCRdb retains in-frame clones only, with some absent. This sample carries about 110,000 clones, 60% to 80% of them seen once, and the ten largest clones take approximately 5%. The material sequenced was PBMCs. These receptors all come from a woman in her twenties or thirties in good health and CMV-seropositive. Both conserved end residues are part of each CDR3. A D gene is named only where the DNA matches it firmly. The listing skips clone size in some rows; elsewhere it reads once, few, many or a size class.

TRBJ2-7 | NA | NA | TRBV28 | CAGQDSTSYEQYF | TGTGCCGGTCAGGACAGTACCTCCTACGAGCAGTACTTC
TRBJ1-5 | NA | NA | TRBV9 | CASSVATSNQPQHF | TGTGCCAGCAGCGTAGCTACTAGCAATCAGCCCCAGCATTTT
TRBJ1-6 | NA | NA | TRBV2 | CASSEGQVGGSPLHF | TGTGCCAGCAGTGAGGGGCAGGTTGGTGGTTCACCCCTCCACTTT
TRBJ1-1 | NA | NA | TRBV2 | CASLDTWGNTEAFF | TGTGCCAGCTTGGACACCTGGGGGAACACTGAAGCTTTCTTT
TRBJ2-7 | NA | NA | TRBV4-1 | CASSQVAGITYEQYF | TGCGCCAGCAGCCAAGTGGCGGGGATAACCTACGAGCAGTACTTC
TRBJ1-5 | TRBD1 | NA | TRBV19 | CASSVGTGVNQPQHF | TGTGCCAGTAGTGTGGGGACAGGGGTGAATCAGCCCCAGCATTTT
TRBJ1-1 | NA | few | TRBV2 | CASNGGESLDEIF | TGTGCCAGCAACGGGGGGGAGAGCCTCGATGAGATCTTT
TRBJ2-2 | TRBD1 | NA | TRBV11-2 | CASSQTGGSGGAGELFF | TGTGCCAGCAGTCAAACAGGGGGCAGTGGAGGTGCCGGGGAGCTGTTTTTT
TRBJ2-5 | NA | NA | TRBV7-9 | CSSSFTSEGTQYF | TGTTCCAGCAGCTTTACCAGCGAAGGGACCCAGTACTTC
TRBJ2-1 | TRBD2 | few | TRBV6-1 | CASSAYGLVAGGGEQFF | TGTGCCAGCAGTGCCTACGGGCTAGTGGCGGGGGGAGGTGAGCAGTTCTTC
TRBJ2-2 | TRBD1 | NA | TRBV7-2 | CASSRDRGPTGELFF | TGTGCCAGCAGCAGGGACAGGGGCCCCACCGGGGAGCTGTTTTTT
TRBJ2-1 | TRBD2 | NA | TRBV5-8 | CASSLSGGSYNEQFF | TGTGCCAGCAGCTTGTCCGGGGGGTCCTACAATGAGCAGTTCTTC
TRBJ2-3 | NA | NA | TRBV15 | CATRSNGGVAQYF | TGTGCCACCAGGAGCAACGGGGGAGTTGCGCAGTATTTT
TRBJ2-3 | TRBD2 | once | TRBV5-1 | CASSVLAGGDTQYF | TGCGCCAGCAGCGTACTAGCGGGGGGTGATACGCAGTATTTT
TRBJ2-7 | TRBD1 | NA | TRBV4-1 | CASSQGGGSSYEQYF | TGCGCCAGCAGCCAAGGAGGGGGCAGTTCCTACGAGCAGTACTTC
TRBJ2-1 | TRBD2 | NA | TRBV7-2 | CASSPTSGSTYEQFF | TGTGCCAGCAGCCCGACTAGCGGGAGCACATATGAGCAGTTCTTC
TRBJ2-5 | NA | NA | TRBV6-1 | CASSESRARETQYF | TGTGCCAGCAGTGAATCGCGTGCGAGAGAGACCCAGTACTTC
TRBJ2-5 | NA | NA | TRBV27 | CASSLAFQETQYF | TGTGCCAGCAGTTTAGCGTTCCAAGAGACCCAGTACTTC
TRBJ2-1 | TRBD2 | NA | TRBV30 | CAWGWTSGNEQFF | TGTGCCTGGGGCTGGACTAGCGGCAATGAGCAGTTCTTC
TRBJ2-5 | TRBD2 | NA | TRBV2 | CASRKPLAGGQETQYF | TGTGCCAGCAGAAAACCTCTAGCGGGGGGCCAAGAGACCCAGTACTTC
TRBJ1-4 | NA | NA | TRBV19 | CASSVTQGREKLFF | TGTGCCAGTAGTGTGACCCAGGGGCGTGAAAAACTGTTTTTT
TRBJ2-3 | TRBD2 | NA | TRBV13 | CASSATSGGRDTQYF | TGTGCCAGCAGCGCGACTAGCGGGGGCCGCGATACGCAGTATTTT
TRBJ2-7 | TRBD1 | NA | TRBV7-9 | CASSPPPGTGYEQYF | TGTGCCAGCAGCCCACCACCGGGGACAGGGTACGAGCAGTACTTC
TRBJ1-2 | TRBD1 | NA | TRBV27 | CASSPYPFTGTGVPSNYGYTF | TGTGCCAGCAGTCCCTACCCTTTTACCGGGACAGGAGTCCCCTCGAACTATGGCTACACCTTC
TRBJ2-5 | TRBD2 | NA | TRBV2 | CASNWALGGSGSGAGTQYF | TGTGCCAGCAATTGGGCCCTGGGGGGAAGCGGTAGCGGGGCGGGGACCCAGTACTTC
TRBJ2-7 | NA | NA | TRBV7-3 | CASRYRAEQYF | TGTGCCAGCAGATACAGGGCCGAGCAGTACTTC
TRBJ1-4 | TRBD1 | NA | TRBV6-5 | CASSYIHRGTNEKLFF | TGTGCCAGCAGTTACATCCACAGGGGAACTAATGAAAAACTGTTTTTT
TRBJ1-1 | NA | NA | TRBV19 | CASRPGAIEAFF | TGTGCCAGTAGGCCAGGGGCGATTGAAGCTTTCTTT
TRBJ2-1 | NA | NA | TRBV30 | CAWGSSYNEQFF | TGTGCCTGGGGGAGTTCCTACAATGAGCAGTTCTTC
TRBJ2-1 | TRBD2 | NA | TRBV15 | CATSRDRTSGRIYNEQFF | TGTGCCACCAGCAGAGATCGTACCAGCGGGAGAATATACAATGAGCAGTTCTTC
TRBJ1-2 | NA | NA | TRBV30 | CAWSGTYGYTF | TGTGCCTGGAGCGGGACATATGGCTACACCTTC
TRBJ1-2 | NA | NA | TRBV29-1 | CSVSRGGADGYTF | TGCAGCGTCTCCCGCGGGGGGGCCGATGGCTACACCTTC
TRBJ1-2 | TRBD1 | NA | TRBV18 | CASSPMSQGAGYTF | TGTGCCAGCTCACCTATGTCACAGGGGGCCGGCTACACCTTC
TRBJ1-6 | NA | NA | TRBV7-6 | CASSLEGGGPNSPLHF | TGTGCCAGCAGCTTAGAGGGGGGGGGTCCCAATTCACCCCTCCACTTT
TRBJ1-5 | TRBD1 | NA | TRBV19 | CASSGPPGQGYGNQPQHF | TGTGCCAGTAGTGGCCCTCCGGGACAGGGATATGGCAATCAGCCCCAGCATTTT
TRBJ2-2 | TRBD2 | NA | TRBV9 | CASGVLAANTGELFF | TGTGCCAGCGGGGTACTAGCGGCGAACACCGGGGAGCTGTTTTTT
TRBJ1-6 | TRBD1 | NA | TRBV19 | CASSSGQIIHLHF | TGTGCCAGTAGTTCGGGACAGATTATTCACCTCCACTTT
TRBJ1-1 | NA | NA | TRBV7-8 | CASSSQAGAFF | TGTGCCAGCAGCTCACAGGCGGGGGCTTTCTTT
TRBJ2-7 | TRBD1 | NA | TRBV5-5 | CASSLGGQTYEQYF | TGTGCCAGCAGCTTGGGGGGACAGACCTACGAGCAGTACTTC
TRBJ1-4 | NA | NA | TRBV28 | CASSLAIRGNEKLFF | TGTGCCAGCAGTTTGGCGATAAGGGGCAATGAAAAACTGTTTTTT
TRBJ1-2 | NA | NA | TRBV6-5 | CASSYSQVNYGYTF | TGTGCCAGCAGTTACTCTCAGGTTAACTATGGCTACACCTTC
TRBJ2-1 | NA | few | TRBV30 | CAWRGLAGRHEQFF | TGTGCCTGGAGGGGTCTGGCGGGAAGGCATGAGCAGTTCTTC
TRBJ2-2 | NA | NA | TRBV7-3 | CASSLAAWPTGELFF | TGTGCCAGCAGCTTAGCTGCCTGGCCCACCGGGGAGCTGTTTTTT
TRBJ2-2 | TRBD2 | NA | TRBV10-3 | CAISGGLADTGELFF | TGTGCCATCAGTGGAGGACTAGCAGACACCGGGGAGCTGTTTTTT
TRBJ2-2 | NA | NA | TRBV5-1 | CASSFFWDPGAGGTGELFF | TGCGCCAGCAGCTTTTTTTGGGATCCGGGCGCCGGGGGCACCGGGGAGCTGTTTTTT
TRBJ2-3 | NA | NA | TRBV5-4 | CASSPGVGGPADTQYF | TGTGCCAGCAGCCCCGGGGTCGGGGGGCCAGCAGATACGCAGTATTTT
TRBJ1-2 | TRBD1 | NA | TRBV29-1 | CSVTGEGYGYTF | TGCAGCGTTACAGGGGAAGGCTATGGCTACACCTTC